Here is one TCR beta chain with its context. The data derive from a study of blood T cell repertoires in COVID-19. Across the whole study: T cells, B-cell-depleted T cells, or PBMCs supplied cDNA or gDNA.

V was clipped by 4 bases and J by 7 bases; unmatched bases: 4. Germline CDR1 SGHRS, CDR2 YFSETQ. The CDR3 extends over 14 amino acids. Per the original data handling: Estimated nucleated cell counts came from reference gene primer amplification. Repertoires were generated with immunoSEQ multiplex PCR, while TCRdb's copy carries only in-frame clones and drops some. Clone size and V and J calls were adopted from that table, with D and trimming inferred from the DNA. The table lists around 370,000 clones, around 90% of them singletons. Material for sequencing was peripheral blood. This receptor was identified in a man younger than 35 with active or convalescent COVID-19. V gene TRBV5-1 combines with J gene TRBJ1-6; 8 bases align to TRBD1. The CDR3 loop is CASSGGQDNSPLHF. The CDR3 DNA is TGCGCCAGCAGCGGGGGACAGGACAATTCACCCCTCCACTTT.